Listed below are T cell receptor beta chains from one sample, sequenced in a study of control samples from healthy donors and cancer patients. Method: immunoSEQ multiplex PCR; TCRdb's copy keeps in-frame clones and lacks some. The sample holds some 49,000 clones; just over 85% are singletons and the top ten take 2.8%. Sequenced sample: PBMCs. These receptor sequences come from a woman aged 50 to 65 with lung cancer. Both conserved end residues are part of each CDR3. The order of the fields is V gene, D gene, clone size, J gene, CDR3 protein, CDR3 DNA. The D gene is left open where the match is weak. A row's size may be missing; if present it is once, few, many or a size class.

TRBV6-4	TRBD2	.	TRBJ2-1	CASSDVGGGNNEQFF	TGTGCCAGCAGTGATGTTGGGGGGGGAAACAATGAGCAGTTCTTC
TRBV27	.	.	TRBJ1-6	CASSFKQSSYNSPLHF	TGTGCCAGCAGTTTCAAACAGAGCTCCTATAATTCACCCCTCCACTTT
TRBV14	.	.	TRBJ1-1	CASSQDPPWVQPYQTEAFF	TGTGCCAGCAGCCAAGACCCTCCCTGGGTGCAACCCTACCAGACTGAAGCTTTCTTT
TRBV9	.	.	TRBJ2-1	CASSVDGDGIEQFF	TGTGCCAGCAGCGTAGACGGAGACGGAATTGAGCAGTTCTTC
TRBV7-9	.	.	TRBJ2-3	CASSLAQTTDTQYF	TGTGCCAGCAGCTTAGCACAGACCACAGATACGCAGTATTTT
TRBV15	.	once	TRBJ1-1	CATSRGVKAEAFF	TGTGCCACCAGCAGAGGAGTAAAAGCTGAAGCTTTCTTT
TRBV14	.	.	TRBJ1-4	CASSRTGFSEKLFF	TGTGCCAGCAGCCGAACAGGGTTTAGTGAAAAACTGTTTTTT
TRBV5-8	TRBD1	.	TRBJ2-7	CASSRTGRRSYEQYF	TGTGCCAGCAGTCGGACAGGACGACGCTCCTACGAGCAGTACTTC
TRBV5-8	.	.	TRBJ1-4	CASGPGEHSNEKLFF	TGTGCCAGCGGGCCCGGTGAGCATTCAAATGAAAAACTGTTTTTT
TRBV6-6	TRBD1	.	TRBJ2-7	CASSRETGGFNNEQYF	TGTGCCAGCAGTCGGGAGACAGGGGGCTTTAATAACGAGCAGTACTTC
TRBV7-9	.	.	TRBJ1-1	CASSLDSRVGAFF	TGTGCCAGCAGCTTAGATTCCAGGGTTGGCGCTTTCTTT
TRBV19	.	.	TRBJ1-5	CASSIGPSSDNQPQHF	TGTGCCAGTAGTATAGGCCCGAGCTCAGACAATCAGCCCCAGCATTTT
TRBV5-1	.	medium-sized	TRBJ1-1	CASSEGERVEAFF	TGCGCCAGCAGTGAAGGGGAGCGGGTTGAAGCTTTCTTT
TRBV10-2	TRBD1	.	TRBJ2-1	CATKQGFYNEQFF	TGCGCCACTAAACAGGGGTTCTACAATGAGCAGTTCTTC
TRBV18	TRBD1	once	TRBJ1-2	CASSPPEQGRSYGYTF	TGTGCCAGCTCACCACCGGAACAGGGGAGAAGCTATGGCTACACCTTC
TRBV7-8	.	.	TRBJ2-2	CASSPRSTGELFF	TGTGCCAGCAGCCCCCGGAGCACCGGGGAGCTGTTTTTT
TRBV9	.	.	TRBJ1-2	CASSSRTEHGYTF	TGTGCCAGCAGCAGTCGGACGGAGCATGGCTACACCTTC
TRBV4-3	.	.	TRBJ1-6	CASSQDGGYNSPLHF	TGCGCCAGCAGCCAAGATGGGGGCTATAATTCACCCCTCCACTTT
TRBV11-1	.	.	TRBJ2-6	CASSLTVSGANVLTF	TGTGCCAGCAGCTTAACAGTTTCCGGGGCCAACGTCCTGACTTTC
TRBV11-3	.	.	TRBJ2-1	CASRKGMEDNEQFF	TGTGCCAGCAGAAAGGGTATGGAGGACAATGAGCAGTTCTTC
TRBV28	TRBD1	.	TRBJ1-4	CASSLEQGTNEKLFF	TGTGCCAGCAGTTTAGAACAGGGGACTAATGAAAAACTGTTTTTT
TRBV18	.	.	TRBJ1-5	CASSPGLNQPQHF	TGTGCCAGCTCACCAGGGTTGAATCAGCCCCAGCATTTT
TRBV25-1	.	.	TRBJ1-2	CASSELTGDYGYTF	TGTGCCAGCAGTGAATTAACTGGGGACTATGGCTACACCTTC
TRBV6-2/TRBV6-3	.	.	TRBJ2-3	CASSGAISTDTQYF	TGTGCCAGCAGTGGAGCGATTAGCACAGATACGCAGTATTTT
TRBV19	TRBD1	.	TRBJ1-6	CASSIGDRLNSPLHF	TGTGCCAGTAGTATAGGGGACAGGCTTAATTCACCCCTCCACTTT
TRBV18	.	once	TRBJ1-1	CASSPTRAEAFF	TGTGCCAGCTCACCGACAAGGGCTGAAGCTTTCTTT
TRBV5-1	.	once	TRBJ1-1	CASSSIPGPKDTEAFF	TGCGCCAGCAGCTCAATTCCCGGGCCAAAGGACACTGAAGCTTTCTTT
TRBV5-1	TRBD1	.	TRBJ2-2	CASSFGTGNTGELFF	TGCGCCAGCAGCTTCGGGACAGGGAACACCGGGGAGCTGTTTTTT
TRBV29-1	.	.	TRBJ1-2	CSDTRAGNYGYTF	TGCAGCGATACACGGGCAGGGAACTATGGCTACACCTTC
TRBV28	TRBD2	.	TRBJ2-7	CASGGTSGARDEQYF	TGTGCCAGCGGGGGGACTAGCGGGGCGAGGGACGAGCAGTACTTC
TRBV14	.	.	TRBJ2-5	CASSQALGSQETQYF	TGTGCCAGCAGCCAAGCCCTCGGAAGCCAAGAGACCCAGTACTTC
TRBV29-1	.	.	TRBJ1-1	CSGQGLNTEAFF	TGCAGCGGCCAGGGACTGAACACTGAAGCTTTCTTT
TRBV18	.	.	TRBJ2-6	CASSPGVGSGANVLTF	TGTGCCAGCTCACCAGGAGTCGGTTCTGGGGCCAACGTCCTGACTTTC
TRBV6-1	TRBD2	.	TRBJ2-7	CASSEGGGHREEQYF	TGTGCCAGCAGTGAAGGCGGGGGTCATCGCGAGGAGCAGTACTTC
TRBV19	.	.	TRBJ2-1	CASSIVAGLSTYNEQFF	TGTGCCAGTAGTATCGTGGCGGGGCTATCCACATACAATGAGCAGTTCTTC
TRBV20-1	.	.	TRBJ1-1	CSARLGLEAFF	TGCAGTGCTAGATTAGGACTTGAAGCTTTCTTT
TRBV7-2	.	.	TRBJ1-4	CASSRSPTTNEKLFF	TGTGCCAGCAGCCGTTCACCTACAACTAATGAAAAACTGTTTTTT
TRBV27	TRBD1	once	TRBJ2-7	CASSLQTGDYEQYF	TGTGCCAGCAGTTTACAGACAGGGGACTACGAGCAGTACTTC
TRBV27	TRBD1	.	TRBJ2-5	CASAGLGDRQETQYF	TGTGCCAGCGCCGGTTTAGGGGACAGGCAAGAGACCCAGTACTTC
TRBV27	TRBD2	.	TRBJ2-3	CATRGGHSTQYF	TGTGCCACCCGGGGGGGCCACAGTACGCAGTATTTT
TRBV2	.	.	TRBJ1-2	CASSAQTNYGYTF	TGTGCCAGCAGTGCACAAACTAACTATGGCTACACCTTC
TRBV6-1	.	once	TRBJ1-4	CASSDRGTNEKLFF	TGTGCCAGCAGTGACAGGGGAACTAATGAAAAACTGTTTTTT
TRBV5-4	.	.	TRBJ2-1	CASSRQANSYNEQFF	TGTGCCAGCAGCCGACAGGCGAACTCCTACAATGAGCAGTTCTTC
TRBV18	.	.	TRBJ1-2	CASSPPTPNYGYTF	TGTGCCAGCTCACCACCGACCCCTAACTATGGCTACACCTTC
TRBV2	TRBD1	.	TRBJ2-5	CASSEWRDREETQYF	TGTGCCAGCAGTGAATGGCGGGACAGGGAAGAGACCCAGTACTTC
TRBV13	.	.	TRBJ1-2	CASSPPELASTF	TGTGCCAGCAGCCCCCCTGAGTTAGCTAGTACCTTC
TRBV4-3	.	.	TRBJ1-2	CASSQVTELYGYTF	TGCGCCAGCAGCCAAGTGACGGAACTATATGGCTACACCTTC
TRBV19	.	.	TRBJ2-1	CASSIGGMNEQFF	TGTGCCAGTAGTATAGGGGGGATGAATGAGCAGTTCTTC